The clone carrying this T cell receptor (beta chain) was observed a handful of times. Its antigen is unknown. Sequencing ends 3 residues short of the CDR3 end; the germline J gene provides the rest. The repertoire was sequenced with immunoSEQ multiplex PCR; TCRdb's copy has only in-frame clones and lacks some. The sample was found to contain roughly 7,300 clones, and every one recurs. Germline V gives CDR1 LNHDA, CDR2 SQIVND (reference sequence). Trimming left V 9 bases short and J 3 bases short, with 8 bases between. CDR3 length: 12 amino acids. The sample belongs to a study of T cell clonality in common variable immunodeficiency. General study results and limits: In common variable immunodeficiency, TCR beta chains reportedly carried fewer deletions and N-nucleotide insertions.

The receptor was isolated from a human donor with common variable immunodeficiency. Specimen: peripheral blood mononuclear cells. This chain uses TRBV19 with TRBJ2-2, with D maybe TRBD1 (5 bases). The CDR3 protein is CASRRDTGELFF. The CDR3 bases that were read are TGTGCCAGCCGCAGGGACACCGGGGAG.